This TCR beta chain was identified during a study of shared T cell receptors in the human thymus. Data came from immunoSEQ multiplex PCR; TCRdb stores just in-frame clones and leaves some out. The table includes just under 550,000 clones, 75% to 80% detected once. V shed 2 bases, J shed 6 bases, and the junction held 9 bases outside the gene matches. CDR1 SGHRS and CDR2 YFSETQ come from the germline V gene. This CDR3 spans 15 amino acids. These data were also reused for a study on human thymus T cells. From that report: Healthy Finnish infants having corrective surgery for congenital heart defects served as donors. Resected material from corrective heart surgery provided the thymus tissue analysed.

J is TRBJ2-7 and V is TRBV5-1; the match to TRBD2 covers 9 bases. This sequence was found in a boy under three years old with a congenital heart defect. The sequenced material came from thymocytes. This chain's CDR3 is CASSFSGGSPPEQYF. CDR3 coding DNA: TGCGCCAGCAGCTTTAGCGGGGGATCCCCCCCCGAGCAGTACTTC.